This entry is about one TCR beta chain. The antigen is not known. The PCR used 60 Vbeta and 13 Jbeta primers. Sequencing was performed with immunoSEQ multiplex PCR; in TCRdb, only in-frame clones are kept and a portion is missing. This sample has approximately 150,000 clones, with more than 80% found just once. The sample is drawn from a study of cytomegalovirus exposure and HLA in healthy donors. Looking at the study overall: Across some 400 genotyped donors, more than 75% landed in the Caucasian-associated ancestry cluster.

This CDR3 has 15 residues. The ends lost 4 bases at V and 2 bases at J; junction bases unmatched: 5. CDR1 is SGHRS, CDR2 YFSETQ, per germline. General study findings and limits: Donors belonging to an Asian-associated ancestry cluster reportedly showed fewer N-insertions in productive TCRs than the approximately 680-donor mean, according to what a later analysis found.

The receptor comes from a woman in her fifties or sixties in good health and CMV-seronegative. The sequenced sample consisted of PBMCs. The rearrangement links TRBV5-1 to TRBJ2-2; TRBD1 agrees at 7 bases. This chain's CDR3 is CASSPRQGNTGELFF. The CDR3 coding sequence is TGCGCCAGCAGCCCTAGACAGGGTAACACCGGGGAGCTGTTTTTT.